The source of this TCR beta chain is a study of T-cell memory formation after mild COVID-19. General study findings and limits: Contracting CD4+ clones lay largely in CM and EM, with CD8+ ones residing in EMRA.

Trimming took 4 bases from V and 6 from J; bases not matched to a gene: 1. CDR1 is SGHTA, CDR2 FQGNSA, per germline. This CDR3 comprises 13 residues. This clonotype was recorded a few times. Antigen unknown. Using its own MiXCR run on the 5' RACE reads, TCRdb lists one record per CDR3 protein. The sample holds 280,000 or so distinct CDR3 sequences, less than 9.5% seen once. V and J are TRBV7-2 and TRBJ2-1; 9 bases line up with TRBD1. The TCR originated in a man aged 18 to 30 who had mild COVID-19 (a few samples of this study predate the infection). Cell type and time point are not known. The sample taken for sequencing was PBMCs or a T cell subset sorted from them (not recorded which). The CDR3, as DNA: TGTGCCAGCAGCTCGGGACAGGGCAATGAGCAGTTCTTC. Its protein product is CASSSGQGNEQFF. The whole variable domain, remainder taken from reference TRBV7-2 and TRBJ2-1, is GAGVSQSPSNKVTEKGKDVELRCDPISGHTALYWYRQSLGQGLEFLIYFQGNSAPDKSGLPSDRFSAERTGGSVSTLTIQRTQQEDSAVYLCASSSGQGNEQFFGPGTRLTVL.